This TCR beta chain was documented in a study of CD8+ T cells in alopecia areata. Study results and caveats: Higher clonality and more expanded CD8+ clones appeared in lesional than normal scalp. Scalp sample sequencing also detects resident alphabeta T cells of normal skin.

Patients with alopecia areata provided lesional scalp punch biopsies as well as peripheral blood. After isolation, RNA underwent reverse transcription to generate cDNA as the sequencing template. The table came from immunoSEQ multiplex PCR; TCRdb's copy has only in-frame clones and leaves some out. The top ten clones hold 14% to 15% of a sample with 150,000 to 200,000 clones, around three fifths of them seen once. This CDR3 region has 13 residues. The V end lost 6 bases, the J end lost 2 bases, and 10 bases lay between the germline ends. Germline V lookup: CDR1 MGHDK, CDR2 SYGVNS. Worth noting for this clone: As yet, its antigen is unknown.

The source material was CD4+ T cells sorted from blood, sampled at week 0. The V gene is TRBV25-1, the J gene TRBJ1-2; no firm D call. The receptor was isolated from a human donor with alopecia areata. CDR3 sequence reads: CASSRARNYGYTF. The CDR3 nucleotides read TGTGCCAGCAGCCGGGCCCGAAACTATGGCTACACCTTC.